This entry lists 21 T cell receptor beta chains sequenced from one sample in a study of blood T cells in healthy people across ages. A sample-barcoded 5' primer and a J-beta primer mix were used in a second PCR of roughly 7 to 12 cycles. A single record per CDR3 protein comes from TCRdb applying MiXCR to the 5' RACE reads. Of under 1,000,000 distinct CDR3 sequences in the sample, roughly 46% were seen once. The specimen sequenced was blood. The receptors originated from an elderly man in good health.

V usage is TRBV4-2 and J usage is TRBJ2-1; TRBD1 agrees at 7 bases. After removal of 0 bases from V and 6 bases from J, the junction contained 11 bases not matched to a gene. CDR3 length equals 17 residues. Germline values: CDR1 LGHNA, CDR2 YNFKEQ. CDR3 bases: TGTGCCAGCAGCCAAGATCCGACAGGGTCGGTGATCAATGAGCAGTTCTTC. Its protein is CASSQDPTGSVINEQFF.

There are many counts of this clonotype. V usage is TRBV29-1 and J usage is TRBJ2-1; 12 positions match TRBD2. The CDR3 totals 18 residues. V was pared by 2 bases and J by 3 bases, with 11 bases of the junction left unmatched. Germline CDR1 reads SQVTM; CDR2 reads ANQGSEA. In DNA, the CDR3 is TGCAGCGTTGAAATGGTACTAGCGGGAGGACTACTCTACAATGAGCAGTTCTTC. Its translation: CSVEMVLAGGLLYNEQFF.

This clonotype was observed many times. This rearrangement joins TRBV24-1 to TRBJ2-5; 10 bases match TRBD1. Per the germline V gene, CDR1 is KGHDR and CDR2 is SFDVKD. J gave up 1 base and V 0 bases, and 4 bases lay outside the gene matches. CDR3 length equals 17 residues. The CDR3 loop reads CATSDLQGDRGQETQYF. CDR3 DNA: TGTGCCACCAGTGATTTGCAAGGGGACAGGGGCCAAGAGACCCAGTACTTC.

The chain is built from TRBV15 and TRBJ2-7, with a weak D call TRBD1 (6 bases). The end of the DNA is better explained by TRBJ2-5, so the J call may be wrong. This CDR3 is 14 amino acids long. Per germline, CDR1 LNHNV and CDR2 YYDKDF (reference sequence). CDR3 nucleotide sequence: TGTGCCACCAGCAGAGAACAGGGAACAGAGACCCAGTACTTC. Its translation: CATSREQGTETQYF.

This clonotype was picked up many times. The V call is TRBV5-1, the J call TRBJ1-4; possibly TRBD1 for D (5 bases). Germline loops: CDR1 SGHRS, CDR2 YFSETQ. Trimming stripped 4 bases from V and 5 bases from J, with 12 bases between. The CDR3 runs to 14 residues. The CDR3 sequence is CASSPSAGNEKLFF. As DNA, the CDR3 is TGCGCCAGCAGCCCAAGTGCAGGGAATGAAAAACTGTTTTTT.

The rearrangement links TRBV7-3 to TRBJ1-1, with 9 bases aligning to TRBD1. The J segment lost 5 bases and the V segment lost 0 bases, leaving 4 bases of the junction unmatched. This CDR3 is 15 amino acids long. Germline V CDR1 and CDR2: SGHTA, FQGTGA. The CDR3: CASSLTRTGVTEAFF. CDR3 nucleotide sequence: TGTGCCAGCAGCTTAACTAGGACAGGGGTAACTGAAGCTTTCTTT.

The genes are TRBV25-1 and TRBJ2-5; TRBD1 is a possible D gene (5 bases). Trimming cost V 1 base and J 1 base, with 10 bases left between them. Looked up from germline, CDR1 is MGHDK and CDR2 is SYGVNS. The CDR3 is made up of 15 amino acids. The CDR3 protein is CASSESRQSQETQYF. The CDR3 region has the DNA TGTGCCAGCAGTGAATCCAGACAGAGCCAAGAGACCCAGTACTTC. The complete variable domain, with remaining parts taken from reference TRBV25-1 and TRBJ2-5, reads EADIYQTPRYLVIGTGKKITLECSQTMGHDKMYWYQQDPGMELHLIHYSYGVNSTEKGDLSSESTVSRIRTEHFPLTLESARPSHTSQYLCASSESRQSQETQYFGPGTRLLVL.

This chain joins TRBV9 and TRBJ2-3; D is unresolved. Trimming shortened V by 4 bases and J by 0 bases, and 9 bases separated the two germline ends. Germline V gene sequence: CDR1 SGDLS, CDR2 YYNGEE. The CDR3 consists of 14 residues. DNA of the CDR3: TGTGCCAGCAGCCTCATACAGAGCACAGATACGCAGTATTTT. Its translation is CASSLIQSTDTQYF.

V and J are TRBV20-1 and TRBJ2-7, with 13 bases matching TRBD2. V shed 4 bases and J 4 bases; nucleotides not matched to a gene: 10. The CDR3 length is 16 residues. In germline, CDR1 is DFQATT, CDR2 SNEGSKA (reference sequence). CDR3 loop: CSATHTSGGGPYEQYF. Here the CDR3 DNA reads TGCAGTGCTACCCACACTAGCGGGGGGGGCCCGTACGAGCAGTACTTC.

The J gene is TRBJ2-4, the V gene TRBV5-1; D is possibly TRBD1 or TRBD2 (6 bases each). The closer fit of TRBJ2-7 to the DNA end suggests the J call may be wrong. The CDR3 runs to 14 residues. Germline loops: CDR1 SGHRS, CDR2 YFSETQ. In nucleotides, the CDR3 is TGCGCCAGCAGCGGTGGGGGGCTTCCCTACGAGCAGTACTTC. It yields the protein CASSGGGLPYEQYF.

This clonotype was picked up a small number of times. The rearrangement links TRBV9 to TRBJ2-1; TRBD1 matches 7 bases. This CDR3 is built from 14 residues. The trim removed 0 bases at V and 9 bases at J, leaving 6 bases unmatched. In germline, CDR1 is SGDLS, CDR2 YYNGEE. CDR3 bases: TGTGCCAGCAGCGTAGCTACAGGGGTTGGTGAGCAGTTCTTC. Amino acid sequence: CASSVATGVGEQFF.

This clonotype has more than one count but fewer than ten. This sequence joins TRBV19 and TRBJ2-5, with TRBD2 matching 9 bases. The CDR3 runs to 12 residues. The germline CDR1 and CDR2 sequences are LNHDA and SQIVND (reference sequence). CDR3 sequence reads: CATGAGGETQYF. CDR3 nucleotides: TGTGCAACCGGAGCGGGAGGAGAGACCCAGTACTTC. Supplemented by reference TRBV19 and TRBJ2-5, the full variable domain reads DGGITQSPKYLFRKEGQNVTLSCEQNLNHDAMYWYRQDPGQGLRLIYYSQIVNDFQKGDIAEGYSVSREKKESFPLTVTSAQKNPTAFYLCATGAGGETQYFGPGTRLLVL.

The CDR3 DNA sequence: TGTGCCAGCAGCTTACCCCAGCCACTGAACACTGAAGCTTTCTTT. Translating gives CASSLPQPLNTEAFF. The chain is built from TRBV7-3 and TRBJ1-1; the D is unclear. Per the germline V gene, CDR1 is SGHTA and CDR2 is FQGTGA. Trimming left V 2 bases short and J 0 bases short, with 10 bases between. The CDR3 has 15 residues.

The chain uses TRBV7-2 and TRBJ1-6; weak D call: TRBD1 (6 bases). The CDR3 consists of 15 residues. The ends were cut back, 4 bases at V and 11 bases at J, with 18 bases in the middle. Germline V lookup: CDR1 SGHTA, CDR2 FQGNSA. As DNA, the CDR3 is TGTGCCAGCAGCTCACTAGGGGGTAGGGGTCCACCCCTCCACTTT. Amino acids: CASSSLGGRGPPLHF.

The V and J genes are TRBV4-1 and TRBJ1-1; D is perhaps TRBD1 (5 bases). Between the trimmed V and J ends, which lost 3 bases and 4 bases, there was a span of 12 bases. CDR3 length: 14 residues. Germline V gene lookup returns CDR1 MGHRA and CDR2 YSYEKL. CDR3 in DNA: TGCGCCAGCAGCCAGCTGGGGGTGGGCACTGAAGCTTTCTTT. It translates to CASSQLGVGTEAFF.

Concerning this clonotype itself: One base away lies a much larger clone, so this may be a sequencing read error. V gene TRBV11-2 combines with J gene TRBJ2-1; 10 bases align to TRBD2. The CDR3 covers 14 residues. Germline CDR1 reads SGHAT; CDR2 reads FQNNGV. The CDR3 sequence is CASTSGRGFDERFF. The CDR3 coding sequence is TGTGCCAGCACTAGCGGGAGAGGATTCGATGAGCGGTTCTTC.

V and J are TRBV27 and TRBJ1-5, with D perhaps TRBD1 (6 bases). CDR1 MNHEY and CDR2 SMNVEV come from the germline V gene (reference sequence). The V end was cut by 3 bases, the J end by 6 bases, with 12 bases between. The CDR3 totals 14 residues. As DNA, the CDR3 is TGTGCCAGCAGTTTGGGGGGGCGAGGTCAGCCCCAGCATTTT. The encoded protein is CASSLGGRGQPQHF.

V usage is TRBV7-3 and J usage is TRBJ2-6, with 7 nucleotides matching TRBD1. The trim removed 4 bases at V and 2 bases at J, leaving 14 bases unmatched. This CDR3 region has 19 residues. CDR1 is SGHTA and CDR2 is FQGTGA in the germline V gene. CDR3 nucleotides: TGTGCCAGCAGCTCAAGGGGGCAGGGAGTCGAAGCTGGGGCCAACGTCCTGACTTTC. This codes for CASSSRGQGVEAGANVLTF.

This clonotype was counted at least ten times. The chain recombines TRBV9 with TRBJ2-7, with 8 bases fitting TRBD2. The germline V gene has CDR1 SGDLS and CDR2 YYNGEE. This CDR3 region has 19 residues. V lost 0 bases, J lost 0 bases, and 14 bases stayed unmatched. In DNA, the CDR3 is TGTGCCAGCAGCGTAGGCCTTCTTGCGGGAGGCCTGAGCTCCTACGAGCAGTACTTC. Its protein is CASSVGLLAGGLSSYEQYF.

This rearrangement joins TRBV5-5 to TRBJ1-2; D is uncertain. There are 15 residues in the CDR3. Germline V gene data show CDR1 as SGHKS and CDR2 as YYEKEE (reference sequence). Trimming shortened V by 3 bases and J by 0 bases, and 12 bases separated the two germline ends. The CDR3 region has the DNA TGTGCCAGCAGCTCTGATCTAGGAGCTAACTATGGCTACACCTTC. It yields the protein CASSSDLGANYGYTF.

The CDR3 nucleotides read TGTGCCATCAGTGAGGGCTCCTTAAATGAGCAGTTCTTC. It is translated as CAISEGSLNEQFF. This chain links TRBV10-3 with TRBJ2-1; D remains ambiguous. V was cut by 2 bases and J by 7 bases, with 9 bases left in between. The germline CDR1 and CDR2 sequences are ENHRY and SYGVKD. CDR3 length: 13 residues.